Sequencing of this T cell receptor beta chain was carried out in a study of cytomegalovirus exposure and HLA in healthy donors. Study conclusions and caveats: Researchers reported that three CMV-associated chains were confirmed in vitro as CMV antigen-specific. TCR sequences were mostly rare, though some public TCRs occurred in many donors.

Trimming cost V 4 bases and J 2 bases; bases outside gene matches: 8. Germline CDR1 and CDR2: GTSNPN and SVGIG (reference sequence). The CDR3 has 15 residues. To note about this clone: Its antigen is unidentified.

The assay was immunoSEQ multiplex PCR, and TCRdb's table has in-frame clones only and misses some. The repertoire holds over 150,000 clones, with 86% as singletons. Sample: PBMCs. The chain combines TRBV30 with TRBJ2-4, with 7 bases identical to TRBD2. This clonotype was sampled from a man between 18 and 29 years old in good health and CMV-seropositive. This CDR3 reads CAWTPGRVPKNIQYF. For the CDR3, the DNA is TGTGCCTGGACCCCAGGGAGGGTACCCAAAAACATTCAGTACTTC.